The T cell receptor beta chain under discussion was sequenced for a study of patients and donors after allogeneic stem cell transplantation. TCRdb re-called the RT-PCR reads through MiXCR, storing one row per CDR3 protein. The profile shows over 200,000 distinct CDR3 sequences, 38% of them singletons. This CDR3 has 12 amino acids. The V end lost 3 bases, the J end lost 10 bases, and 15 bases lay between the germline ends. The germline V gene encodes CDR1 DFQATT and CDR2 SNEGSKA (reference sequence). The source is a human donor who was either an allogeneic HSCT recipient or a stem cell or donor lymphocyte infusion donor (not recorded which). It is not recorded whose cells these are; they may come from a transplant donor. Input material: blood, either unsorted or a sorted T cell fraction (not recorded which). V gene TRBV20-1 combines with J gene TRBJ1-1, with a tentative D call TRBD1 (6 bases). The CDR3 here is CSARWQGQRAFF. The CDR3 bases are TGCAGTGCTAGGTGGCAGGGACAAAGAGCTTTCTTT.